A selection of T cell receptor beta chains follows, all from one sample in a study of cytomegalovirus exposure and HLA in healthy donors. This table comes from immunoSEQ multiplex PCR, and its TCRdb copy is limited to in-frame clones, with some not included. In the table there are about 210,000 clones, roughly four fifths of which are singletons. The sample comprised PBMCs. All receptors come from a woman aged 45-65 years in good health and CMV-seropositive. The CDR3 runs from the conserved cysteine through the conserved F or W. A D gene is named only where the DNA matches it firmly. Size is stated for part of the rows, as once, few or many counts, or as a class when the clone is expanded.

cdr3_nt: TGTGCCAGTAGTAGGGGGGGTGGTGGCAATCAGCCCCAGCATTTT; cdr3_aa: CASSRGGGGNQPQHF; j_call: TRBJ1-5; d_call: NA; clone_size: NA; v_call: TRBV19
cdr3_nt: TGTGCCAGCAGCTGGGGACTAGCGGGGGCCTACACCGGGGAGCTGTTTTTT; cdr3_aa: CASSWGLAGAYTGELFF; j_call: TRBJ2-2; d_call: TRBD2; clone_size: few; v_call: TRBV5-4
cdr3_nt: TGTGCCAGCACTGAACAGAGCTCCTATAATTCACCCCTCCACTTT; cdr3_aa: CASTEQSSYNSPLHF; j_call: TRBJ1-6; d_call: NA; clone_size: NA; v_call: TRBV28
cdr3_nt: TGTGCCAGCAGTGCCCTGCAGGGGGGCCGCAATCAGCCCCAGCATTTT; cdr3_aa: CASSALQGGRNQPQHF; j_call: TRBJ1-5; d_call: TRBD1; clone_size: once; v_call: TRBV6-1
cdr3_nt: TGTGCCAGCAGCGTCGTCAGCTCCTACGAGCAGTACTTC; cdr3_aa: CASSVVSSYEQYF; j_call: TRBJ2-7; d_call: NA; clone_size: NA; v_call: TRBV6-1
cdr3_nt: TGTGCCAGTAGTATAACAGGAGAAAATCAGCCCCAGCATTTT; cdr3_aa: CASSITGENQPQHF; j_call: TRBJ1-5; d_call: NA; clone_size: NA; v_call: TRBV19
cdr3_nt: TGTGCCAGCAGCTTAAATTTCGCAGATACGCAGTATTTT; cdr3_aa: CASSLNFADTQYF; j_call: TRBJ2-3; d_call: NA; clone_size: NA; v_call: TRBV7-3
cdr3_nt: TGTGCCAGCAGCTTGACAGGGGGACAGGGGCTTACGTCCTACGAGCAGTACTTC; cdr3_aa: CASSLTGGQGLTSYEQYF; j_call: TRBJ2-7; d_call: TRBD1; clone_size: NA; v_call: TRBV11-2
cdr3_nt: TGTGCCAGTAGTTCCCGAAGACAGGGTGGTAGCTCCTACGAGCAGTACTTC; cdr3_aa: CASSSRRQGGSSYEQYF; j_call: TRBJ2-7; d_call: TRBD1; clone_size: few; v_call: TRBV19
cdr3_nt: TGCGCCAGCAGTGTCCAGACCGGGGGCACCGGGGAGCTGTTTTTT; cdr3_aa: CASSVQTGGTGELFF; j_call: TRBJ2-2; d_call: NA; clone_size: NA; v_call: TRBV10-1
cdr3_nt: TGTGCCAGCAGCTTGGAATCCTGGGGGCAAGGCTACACCTTC; cdr3_aa: CASSLESWGQGYTF; j_call: TRBJ1-2; d_call: NA; clone_size: NA; v_call: TRBV5-6
cdr3_nt: TGTGCCAGCAGCACGGGACAGCAAAATCAGCCCCAGCATTTT; cdr3_aa: CASSTGQQNQPQHF; j_call: TRBJ1-5; d_call: NA; clone_size: NA; v_call: TRBV21-1
cdr3_nt: TGCGCCAGCAGCTTGGGTGCAGGCTTAAACACTGAAACTTTCTTT; cdr3_aa: CASSLGAGLNTETFF; j_call: TRBJ1-1; d_call: NA; clone_size: NA; v_call: TRBV5-1
cdr3_nt: TGTGCCAGTAGGGCCCCCAGGGTGGGTTCGCTTCAGCCCCAGCATTTT; cdr3_aa: CASRAPRVGSLQPQHF; j_call: TRBJ1-5; d_call: NA; clone_size: NA; v_call: TRBV19
cdr3_nt: TGTGCCAGCTCACGACAGGGATTGACAACTAATGAAAAACTGTTTTTT; cdr3_aa: CASSRQGLTTNEKLFF; j_call: TRBJ1-4; d_call: TRBD1; clone_size: NA; v_call: TRBV18
cdr3_nt: TGTGCCAGCAGCTTAGGAGGGCTTGGCACTGAAGCTTTCTTT; cdr3_aa: CASSLGGLGTEAFF; j_call: TRBJ1-1; d_call: NA; clone_size: NA; v_call: TRBV7-8